The clone carrying this TCR beta chain was counted ten times or more. The target antigen is unknown. Losses at the gene ends were 1 base for V and 1 base for J; bases not matched to a gene: 2. The germline V gene has CDR1 DFQATT and CDR2 SNEGSKA (reference sequence). The CDR3 is 15 residues long. This specimen comes from a study of early T cells in non-severe SARS-CoV-2 infection. Findings and caveats of the study: Private and CD4 specificities were missed by VDJdb matching, skewed to anti-spike CD8.

TCRdb itself ran the 5' RACE reads through MiXCR, one entry per CDR3 protein. This sample has about 33,000 distinct CDR3 sequences; less than 5.5% occur once, and the top ten carry 13% to 15%. Sequencing was performed on whole blood. This chain joins TRBV20-1 and TRBJ2-7; 12 bases align to TRBD2. This sequence originates from an adult who was a healthcare worker with PCR-confirmed SARS-CoV-2 infection or an uninfected control (not recorded which). CDR3 residues: CSARAGTSGSYEQYF. CDR3 DNA sequence: TGCAGTGCTAGAGCCGGGACTAGCGGGTCCTACGAGCAGTACTTC.